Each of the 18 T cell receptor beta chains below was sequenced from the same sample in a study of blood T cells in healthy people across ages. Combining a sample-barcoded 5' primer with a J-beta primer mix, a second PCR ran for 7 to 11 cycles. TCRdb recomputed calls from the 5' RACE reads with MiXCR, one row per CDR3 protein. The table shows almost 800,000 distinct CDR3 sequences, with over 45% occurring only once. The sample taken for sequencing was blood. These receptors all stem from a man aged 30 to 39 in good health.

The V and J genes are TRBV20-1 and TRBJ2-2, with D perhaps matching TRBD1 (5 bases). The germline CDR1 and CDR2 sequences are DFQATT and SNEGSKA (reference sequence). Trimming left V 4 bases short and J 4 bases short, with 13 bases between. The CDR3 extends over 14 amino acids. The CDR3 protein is CSATQTDTTGELFF. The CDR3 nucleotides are TGCAGTGCTACGCAGACAGATACCACCGGGGAGCTGTTTTTT.

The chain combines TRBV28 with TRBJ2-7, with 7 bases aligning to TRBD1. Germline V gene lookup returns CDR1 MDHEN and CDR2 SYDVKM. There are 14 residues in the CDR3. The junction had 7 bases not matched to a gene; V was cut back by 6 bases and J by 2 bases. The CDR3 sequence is CASSPGQLPYEQYF. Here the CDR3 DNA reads TGTGCCAGCAGCCCGGGACAGCTACCCTACGAGCAGTACTTC.

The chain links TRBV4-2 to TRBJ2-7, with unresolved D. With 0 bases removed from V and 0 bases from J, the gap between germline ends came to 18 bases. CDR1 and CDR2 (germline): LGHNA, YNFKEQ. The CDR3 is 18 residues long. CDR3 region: CASSQDVTVGVNSYEQYF. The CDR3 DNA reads TGTGCCAGCAGCCAAGACGTAACCGTGGGCGTTAACTCCTACGAGCAGTACTTC.

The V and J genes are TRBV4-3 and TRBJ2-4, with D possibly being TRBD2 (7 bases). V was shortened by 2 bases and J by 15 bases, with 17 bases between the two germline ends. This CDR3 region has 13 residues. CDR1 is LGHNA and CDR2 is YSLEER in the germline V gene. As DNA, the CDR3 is TGCGCCAGCAGCCAAAACCGGGGGCGGGAGTCGTACTTC. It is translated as CASSQNRGRESYF.

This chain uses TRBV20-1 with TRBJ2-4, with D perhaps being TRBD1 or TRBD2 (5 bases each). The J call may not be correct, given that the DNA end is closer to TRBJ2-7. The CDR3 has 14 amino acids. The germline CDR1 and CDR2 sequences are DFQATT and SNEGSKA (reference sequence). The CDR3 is CSASNRDGFYEQYF. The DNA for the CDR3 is TGCAGTGCTTCGAACCGGGACGGCTTCTACGAGCAGTACTTC.

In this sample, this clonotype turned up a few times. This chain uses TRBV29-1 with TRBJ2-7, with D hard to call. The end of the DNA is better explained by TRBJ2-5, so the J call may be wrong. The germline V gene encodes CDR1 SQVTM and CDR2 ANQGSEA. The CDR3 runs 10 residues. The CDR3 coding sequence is TGCAGCGTTGGGGCAGAGACCCAGTACTTC. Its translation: CSVGAETQYF.

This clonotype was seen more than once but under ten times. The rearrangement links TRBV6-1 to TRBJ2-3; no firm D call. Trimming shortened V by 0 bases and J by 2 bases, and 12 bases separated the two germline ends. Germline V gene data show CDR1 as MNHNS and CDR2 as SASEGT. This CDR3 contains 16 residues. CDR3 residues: CASSEAYAEFTDTQYF. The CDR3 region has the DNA TGTGCCAGCAGTGAAGCTTATGCCGAGTTCACAGATACGCAGTATTTT.

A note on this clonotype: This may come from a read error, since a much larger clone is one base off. CDR3 sequence: CASSLDLAPHNEQYF. The CDR3, as DNA: TGTGCCAGCAGCTTAGATCTGGCCCCCCACAATGAGCAGTACTTC. The chain carries TRBV11-3 and TRBJ2-5; D remains unclear. Per germline, CDR1 SGHNT and CDR2 YENEEA. Between the trimmed V and J ends, which lost 0 bases and 11 bases, there was a span of 19 bases. The CDR3 contains 15 residues. Using reference TRBV11-3 and TRBJ2-5 for the parts outside the CDR3, the full variable domain is EAGVVQSPRYKIIEKKQPVAFWCNPISGHNTLYWYLQNLGQGPELLIRYENEEAVDDSQLPKDRFSAERLKGVDSTLKIQPAELGDSAVYLCASSLDLAPHNEQYFGPGTRLLVL.

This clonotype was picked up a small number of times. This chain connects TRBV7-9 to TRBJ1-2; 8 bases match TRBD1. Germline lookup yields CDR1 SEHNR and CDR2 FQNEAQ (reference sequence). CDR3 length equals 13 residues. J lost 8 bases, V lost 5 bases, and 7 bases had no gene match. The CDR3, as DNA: TGTGCCAGCAGCCACAGGGGGGATACGGGCTACACCTTC. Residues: CASSHRGDTGYTF.

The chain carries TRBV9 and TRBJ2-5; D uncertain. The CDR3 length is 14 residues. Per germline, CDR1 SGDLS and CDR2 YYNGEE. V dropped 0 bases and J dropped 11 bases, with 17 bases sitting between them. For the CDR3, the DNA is TGTGCCAGCAGCGTAGCTATGGGGTTTGAAGGGCAGTACTTC. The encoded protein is CASSVAMGFEGQYF.

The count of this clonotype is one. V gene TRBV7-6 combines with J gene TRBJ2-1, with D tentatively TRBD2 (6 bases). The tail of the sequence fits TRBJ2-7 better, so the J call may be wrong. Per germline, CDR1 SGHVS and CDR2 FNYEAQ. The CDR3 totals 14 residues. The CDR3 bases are TGTGCCAGCAGCTTAGCCGGGGAGGCTGGCGAGCAGTACTTC. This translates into CASSLAGEAGEQYF.

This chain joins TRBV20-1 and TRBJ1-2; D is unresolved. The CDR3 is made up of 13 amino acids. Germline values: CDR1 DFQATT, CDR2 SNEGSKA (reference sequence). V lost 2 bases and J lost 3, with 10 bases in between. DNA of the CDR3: TGCAGTGCTAGATTGGGGTTCGACTATGGCTACACCTTC. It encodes CSARLGFDYGYTF.

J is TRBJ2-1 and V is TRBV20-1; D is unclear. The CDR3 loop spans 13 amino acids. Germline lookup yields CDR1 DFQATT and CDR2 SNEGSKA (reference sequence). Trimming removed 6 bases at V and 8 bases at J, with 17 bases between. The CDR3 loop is CSAPQGWADEQFF. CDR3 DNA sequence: TGCAGTGCCCCTCAAGGGTGGGCGGATGAGCAGTTCTTC.

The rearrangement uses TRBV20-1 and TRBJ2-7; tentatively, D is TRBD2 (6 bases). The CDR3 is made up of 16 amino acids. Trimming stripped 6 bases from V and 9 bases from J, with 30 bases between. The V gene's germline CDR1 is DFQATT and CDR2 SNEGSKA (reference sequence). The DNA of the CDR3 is TGCAGTGCCTCCGCGACTGGTCTAGCGAGATTTGCGGGGCAGTACTTC. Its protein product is CSASATGLARFAGQYF.

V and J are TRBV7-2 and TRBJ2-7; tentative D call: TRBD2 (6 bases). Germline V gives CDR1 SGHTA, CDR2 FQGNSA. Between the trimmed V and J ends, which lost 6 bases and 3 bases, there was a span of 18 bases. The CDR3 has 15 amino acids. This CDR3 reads CASRPRPGLLYEQYF. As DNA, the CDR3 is TGTGCCAGCAGACCTCGCCCGGGACTCCTCTACGAGCAGTACTTC.

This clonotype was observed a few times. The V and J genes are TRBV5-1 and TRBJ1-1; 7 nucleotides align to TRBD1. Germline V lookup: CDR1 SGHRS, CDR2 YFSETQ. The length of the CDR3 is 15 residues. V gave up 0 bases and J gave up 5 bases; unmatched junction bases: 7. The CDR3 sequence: CASSLDGQGGTEAFF. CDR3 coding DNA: TGCGCCAGCAGCTTGGATGGCCAGGGGGGGACTGAAGCTTTCTTT. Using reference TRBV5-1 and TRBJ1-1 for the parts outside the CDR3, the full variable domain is KAGVTQTPRYLIKTRGQQVTLSCSPISGHRSVSWYQQTPGQGLQFLFEYFSETQRNKGNFPGRFSGRQFSNSRSEMNVSTLELGDSALYLCASSLDGQGGTEAFFGQGTRLTVV.

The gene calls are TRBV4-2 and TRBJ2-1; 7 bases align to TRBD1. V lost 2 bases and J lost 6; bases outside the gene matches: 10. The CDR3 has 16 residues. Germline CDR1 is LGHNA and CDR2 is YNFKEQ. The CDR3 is CASSQRQGWDLNEQFF. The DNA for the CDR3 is TGTGCCAGCAGCCAAAGACAGGGATGGGACCTCAATGAGCAGTTCTTC.

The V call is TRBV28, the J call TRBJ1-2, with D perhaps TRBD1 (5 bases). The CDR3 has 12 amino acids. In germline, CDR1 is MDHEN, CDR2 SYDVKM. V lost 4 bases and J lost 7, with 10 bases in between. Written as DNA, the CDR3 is TGTGCCAGCAGTTCGGGACCTCGTGGCTACACCTTC. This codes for CASSSGPRGYTF.